These 21 T cell receptor beta chains were sequenced from one sample in a study of T-cell memory formation after mild COVID-19. TCRdb recomputed calls from the 5' RACE reads with MiXCR, one row per CDR3 protein. Among 250,000 or so distinct CDR3 sequences listed, around a tenth were seen once. The sequenced sample was PBMCs or a T cell subset sorted from them (not recorded which). The receptor set was obtained from a man between 18 and 35 years old who had mild COVID-19 (a few samples of this study predate the infection). Cell type and time point are not known.

This rearrangement joins TRBV7-2 to TRBJ2-3, with a weak D call TRBD2 (5 bases). The germline V and J ends were trimmed by 4 bases and 4 bases, with 12 bases remaining between them. This CDR3 region has 14 residues. Germline V gene data show CDR1 as SGHTA and CDR2 as FQGNSA. The CDR3 nucleotides read TGTGCCAGCAGCTCCGGACTGCTGCCAGATACGCAGTATTTT. Translated: CASSSGLLPDTQYF.

This sequence joins TRBV29-1 and TRBJ1-1, with TRBD1 as a possible D gene (6 bases). The V end lost 2 bases, the J end lost 0 bases, and 13 bases lay between the germline ends. The CDR3 loop spans 15 amino acids. Germline V gene data show CDR1 as SQVTM and CDR2 as ANQGSEA. The CDR3 sequence: CSVEPPEGVNTEAFF. For the CDR3, the DNA is TGCAGCGTTGAACCCCCCGAGGGGGTGAACACTGAAGCTTTCTTT.

The sample holds a few counts of this clonotype. The chain couples TRBV6-5 to TRBJ2-7, with a possible D match to TRBD1 (5 bases). Per germline, CDR1 MNHEY and CDR2 SVGAGI. V dropped 6 bases and J dropped 2 bases, with 14 bases sitting between them. This CDR3 has 14 residues. The CDR3 sequence: CASSRLGVTYEQYF. The DNA for the CDR3 is TGTGCCAGCAGCCGTCTAGGGGTAACCTACGAGCAGTACTTC.

Only a few counts were recorded for this clonotype. J is TRBJ1-5 and V is TRBV6-2 or TRBV6-3, with D possibly TRBD1 on 6 matching bases. V dropped 0 bases and J dropped 5 bases, with 17 bases sitting between them. Germline CDR1 is MNHEY and CDR2 is SVGEGT. The CDR3 is 17 residues long. The chain's CDR3 is CASSYSPRGGSDQPQHF. The CDR3 bases are TGTGCCAGCAGTTACTCCCCCAGGGGAGGGTCCGATCAGCCCCAGCATTTT.

This clonotype was recorded a few times. The gene calls are TRBV7-3 and TRBJ2-5; D call uncertain. This CDR3 has 12 amino acids. V dropped 5 bases and J dropped 9 bases, with 13 bases sitting between them. The germline gives CDR1 SGHTA, CDR2 FQGTGA. The CDR3 reads CASSHPRGPQYF. CDR3 nucleotides: TGTGCCAGCAGCCACCCTCGCGGACCCCAGTACTTC.

The chain carries TRBV29-1 and TRBJ2-7, with D perhaps TRBD1 or TRBD2 (6 bases each). In germline, CDR1 is SQVTM, CDR2 ANQGSEA. The CDR3 runs 12 residues. Trimming removed 6 bases from V and 3 bases from J, with 12 bases in between. The CDR3 sequence: CSVIQGGYEQYF. The CDR3 DNA reads as TGCAGCGTCATACAGGGAGGCTACGAGCAGTACTTC.

This CDR3 reads CASSPRMDTEAFF. In nucleotides, the CDR3 is TGCGCCAGCAGCCCAAGAATGGACACTGAAGCTTTCTTT. The chain couples TRBV5-1 to TRBJ1-1; unclear D gene. The CDR3 extends over 13 amino acids. V lost 4 bases and J lost 3, with 10 bases in between. Germline V CDR1 and CDR2: SGHRS, YFSETQ.

This clonotype was detected only once. The gene calls are TRBV11-1 and TRBJ2-3; TRBD2 aligns across 15 bases. The junction had 13 bases not matched to a gene; V was cut back by 5 bases and J by 4 bases. This CDR3 region has 19 residues. Germline CDR1 and CDR2: SGHAT and FQDESV (reference sequence). CDR3 in amino acids: CASSNDGLAGGHGPDTQYF. The CDR3, as DNA: TGTGCCAGCAGCAACGACGGACTAGCGGGGGGGCATGGCCCAGATACGCAGTATTTT.

In nucleotides, the CDR3 is TGTGCAAGTCGCTCCCGCGGCACCATATATTTT. It translates to CASRSRGTIYF. The rearrangement joins TRBV12-2 to TRBJ1-3. TRBV12-2 is assigned pseudogene status. The length of the CDR3 is 11 residues.

In this sample, this clonotype turned up many times. The rearrangement uses TRBV5-1 and TRBJ2-3; 8 bases align to TRBD1. From germline, CDR1 is SGHRS and CDR2 YFSETQ. V was clipped by 8 bases and J by 4 bases; unmatched bases: 9. This CDR3 has 14 amino acids. The DNA of the CDR3 is TGCGCCAGTAAGTCCCAGGGGGCCGCAGATACGCAGTATTTT. Its protein product is CASKSQGAADTQYF.

A word on this clonotype: Its ends do not fully match the called genes, so a read error is possible. V and J are TRBV6-2 or TRBV6-3 and TRBJ2-7; D not resolved. CDR3 size: 14 residues. Germline V gives CDR1 MNHEY, CDR2 SVGEGT. The CDR3 nucleotides read TGTGCCAGCAGTTACGGCTCGTCAGCCTACGGGCAGTACTTC. It is translated as CASSYGSSAYGQYF.

The CDR3 region is CASTVRALDTQYF. The CDR3, as DNA: TGTGCCAGCACCGTCCGGGCTTTGGATACGCAGTATTTT. V gene TRBV12-3 or TRBV12-4 combines with J gene TRBJ2-3; D is uncertain. The CDR3 spans 13 residues. Trimming left V 7 bases short and J 6 bases short, with 14 bases between.

This clonotype was found a few times. The chain uses TRBV20-1 and TRBJ1-1; 8 nucleotides line up with TRBD1. Germline loops: CDR1 DFQATT, CDR2 SNEGSKA (reference sequence). The CDR3 is made up of 11 amino acids. The J segment lost 4 bases and the V segment lost 6 bases, leaving 1 base of the junction unmatched. This CDR3 is CSATGGTEAFF. In nucleotides, the CDR3 is TGCAGTGCCACAGGGGGCACTGAAGCTTTCTTT.

The sample holds a few counts of this clonotype. This sequence joins TRBV5-1 and TRBJ2-4; 7 positions agree with TRBD2. The germline gives CDR1 SGHRS, CDR2 YFSETQ. The CDR3 loop spans 14 amino acids. The junction had 5 bases not matched to a gene; V was cut back by 2 bases and J by 6 bases. The CDR3 DNA reads TGCGCCAGCAGCTTCGGCGGGGGACCAAACATTCAGTACTTC. It yields the protein CASSFGGGPNIQYF.

In its sample, this clonotype was seen a few times. This chain connects TRBV7-8 to TRBJ2-1; 12 nucleotides align to TRBD2. Germline assignment: CDR1 SGHVS and CDR2 FQNEAQ. J was trimmed by 3 bases and V by 3 bases; bases with no gene match: 6. This CDR3 is 17 amino acids long. The CDR3 sequence: CASSFPRTSGDYNEQFF. CDR3 nucleotide sequence: TGTGCCAGCAGCTTTCCACGGACTAGCGGGGACTACAATGAGCAGTTCTTC.

This clonotype has just a few counts. The J gene is TRBJ1-1, the V gene TRBV18, with a tentative D call TRBD1 (6 bases). The CDR3 sequence is 13 residues long. The germline CDR1 and CDR2 sequences are KGHSH and LQKENI. The V gene lost 4 bases and the J gene lost 4 bases, with 10 bases spanning the gap. The CDR3 region has the DNA TGTGCCAGCTCACGGTCACAGGGCACTGAAGCTTTCTTT. Its protein product is CASSRSQGTEAFF.

The V call is TRBV4-3, the J call TRBJ2-6; a weak D match, TRBD2 (5 bases). From germline, CDR1 is LGHNA and CDR2 YSLEER. V lost 0 bases and J 1 base, leaving 13 bases between the germline ends. There are 18 residues in the CDR3. CDR3 residues: CASSQDIGVRSGANVLTF. The DNA for the CDR3 is TGCGCCAGCAGCCAAGATATCGGGGTGAGGTCTGGGGCCAACGTCCTGACTTTC.

The sample holds a few counts of this clonotype. This chain joins TRBV20-1 and TRBJ2-5, with TRBD2 matching over 10 bases. V shed 6 bases, J shed 5 bases, and the junction held 9 bases outside the gene matches. Germline V lookup: CDR1 DFQATT, CDR2 SNEGSKA (reference sequence). The CDR3 totals 14 residues. In DNA form, the CDR3 reads TGCAGTGCCCATACCCCTAGCGGGGGCGAGACCCAGTACTTC. This encodes CSAHTPSGGETQYF.

This clonotype was counted only a few times. This chain links TRBV5-1 with TRBJ2-1; no clear D. Germline V gives CDR1 SGHRS, CDR2 YFSETQ. The germline V and J ends were trimmed by 2 bases and 3 bases, with 6 bases remaining between them. This CDR3 contains 13 residues. The CDR3 nucleotides are TGCGCCAGCAGCTTTGCAGTCTACAATGAGCAGTTCTTC. Its translation is CASSFAVYNEQFF.

This clonotype came up many times. The chain combines TRBV7-9 with TRBJ1-6, with D unclear. CDR1 and CDR2 from the germline V gene are SEHNR and FQNEAQ (reference sequence). The ends were cut back, 5 bases at V and 9 bases at J, with 17 bases in the middle. This CDR3 is built from 15 residues. The CDR3 protein is CASSPSVGASSPLHF. In nucleotides, the CDR3 is TGTGCCAGCAGCCCCTCCGTGGGTGCGAGTTCACCCCTCCACTTT.

This clonotype was seen a few times. The chain recombines TRBV12-3 or TRBV12-4 with TRBJ1-1, with D unresolved. The CDR3 is 16 amino acids. V lost 3 bases, J lost 1 base, and 15 bases lay in between. The CDR3 DNA reads TGTGCCAGCAGTTTGGATTTAGGAACGGCGAACACTGAAGCTTTCTTT. Its translation: CASSLDLGTANTEAFF.